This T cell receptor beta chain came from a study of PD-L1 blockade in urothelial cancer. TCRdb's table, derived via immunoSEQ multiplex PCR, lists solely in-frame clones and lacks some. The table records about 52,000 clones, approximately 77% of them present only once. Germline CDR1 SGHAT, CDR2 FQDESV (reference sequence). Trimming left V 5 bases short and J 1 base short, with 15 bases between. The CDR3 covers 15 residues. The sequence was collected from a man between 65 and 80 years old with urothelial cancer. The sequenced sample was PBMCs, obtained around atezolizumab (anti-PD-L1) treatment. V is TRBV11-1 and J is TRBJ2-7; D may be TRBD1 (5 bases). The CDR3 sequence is CASSQSRVESYEQYF. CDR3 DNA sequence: TGTGCCAGCAGCCAGAGCAGGGTTGAGTCCTACGAGCAGTACTTC.